This entry lists 30 T cell receptor beta chains sequenced from one sample in a study of blood T cell repertoires in COVID-19. TCRdb's copy holds only in-frame clones and misses some; the assay was immunoSEQ multiplex PCR. Of some 240,000 clones listed, over 75% were seen once; the top ten hold over 2.5%. What was sequenced was PBMCs or T cells enriched from blood (not recorded which). The receptor source for this set is a woman in her thirties or forties who had been exposed to COVID-19.

This clone was recorded only once. V and J are TRBV6-5 and TRBJ2-7, with D tentatively TRBD1 (6 bases). In germline, CDR1 is MNHEY, CDR2 SVGAGI. The germline V and J ends were trimmed by 5 bases and 4 bases, with 15 bases remaining between them. The CDR3 has 14 residues. The DNA for the CDR3 is TGTGCCAGCAGTAAGACATCGGACAGTTACGAGCAGTACTTC. Translating gives CASSKTSDSYEQYF.

The chain joins TRBV11-3 to TRBJ2-1, with TRBD2 identical over 10 bases. The trim removed 1 base at V and 8 bases at J, leaving 5 bases unmatched. The CDR3 extends over 15 amino acids. Germline V gives CDR1 SGHNT, CDR2 YENEEA. CDR3 nucleotides: TGTGCCAGCAGCTTAGGGACTAGCGGAGGGGATGAGCAGTTCTTC. It encodes CASSLGTSGGDEQFF.

V usage is TRBV3-1 (or the pseudogene TRBV3-2) and J usage is TRBJ2-5; 8 bases map to TRBD2. After removal of 2 bases from V and 5 bases from J, the junction contained 7 bases not matched to a gene. The CDR3 spans 15 residues. Germline loops: CDR1 LGHDT, CDR2 YNNKEL (reference sequence). The CDR3 sequence is CASSQYLAGRETQYF. CDR3 DNA: TGTGCCAGCAGCCAATATTTAGCGGGGAGGGAGACCCAGTACTTC.

V is TRBV20-1 and J is TRBJ2-7; 10 bases line up with TRBD2. CDR3 size: 13 residues. Germline V gene data show CDR1 as DFQATT and CDR2 as SNEGSKA (reference sequence). The ends lost 3 bases at V and 1 base at J; junction bases unmatched: 0. CDR3: CSASSGRSYEQYV. CDR3 DNA: TGCAGTGCTAGTAGCGGGAGGTCCTACGAGCAGTACGTC.

This clone was found once. The DNA of the CDR3 is TGTGCCAGCAGTCCAAAGATCCTTAGCGGGGGGGTTAATGAGCAGTTCTTC. Translation: CASSPKILSGGVNEQFF. The genes are TRBV2 and TRBJ2-1, with 11 nucleotides matching TRBD2. Germline-derived CDR1 and CDR2 are SNHLY and FYNNEI. The CDR3 extends over 17 amino acids. The ends lost 5 bases at V and 7 bases at J; junction bases unmatched: 13.

The chain employs TRBV19 and TRBJ2-3, with D perhaps matching TRBD1 (5 bases). The V end was cut by 5 bases, the J end by 4 bases, with 22 bases between. CDR1 LNHDA and CDR2 SQIVND come from the germline V gene (reference sequence). The CDR3 sequence is 17 residues long. CDR3 bases: TGTGCCAGTAGTGTTAGTCGACAGCCCATCAGGCCAGATACGCAGTATTTT. This codes for CASSVSRQPIRPDTQYF.

The chain joins TRBV28 to TRBJ1-5; D might be TRBD1 (5 bases). The CDR3 consists of 12 residues. V shed 9 bases and J shed 4 bases, with 10 bases lying between them. CDR1 is MDHEN and CDR2 is SYDVKM in the germline V gene. The CDR3 DNA reads TGTGCCAGTACAGGAAATAATCAGCCCCAGCATTTT. It codes for CASTGNNQPQHF.

V usage is TRBV7-9 and J usage is TRBJ1-1, with a possible D match to TRBD1 (5 bases). Germline loops: CDR1 SEHNR, CDR2 FQNEAQ (reference sequence). With 5 bases removed from V and 6 bases from J, the gap between germline ends came to 16 bases. This CDR3 has 14 residues. CDR3: CASSHSGVRSEAFF. In DNA, the CDR3 is TGTGCCAGCAGCCACTCGGGGGTAAGGTCTGAAGCTTTCTTT. The whole variable domain, filled in from reference TRBV7-9 and TRBJ1-1, reads DTGVSQNPRHKITKRGQNVTFRCDPISEHNRLYWYRQTLGQGPEFLTYFQNEAQLEKSRLLSDRFSAERPKGSFSTLEIQRTEQGDSAMYLCASSHSGVRSEAFFGQGTRLTVV.

This rearrangement joins TRBV4-2 to TRBJ2-7; tentative D call: TRBD1 (6 bases). V was cut by 0 bases and J by 2 bases, with 11 bases left in between. The CDR3 runs to 15 residues. CDR1 is LGHNA, CDR2 YNFKEQ, per germline. CDR3 loop: CASSQEGQGTYEQYF. CDR3 sequence (DNA): TGTGCCAGCAGCCAAGAAGGGCAGGGGACCTACGAGCAGTACTTC.

The chain is built from TRBV28 and TRBJ2-6; the D gene is possibly TRBD1 (5 bases). In germline, CDR1 is MDHEN, CDR2 SYDVKM. The CDR3 has 17 residues. V was trimmed by 5 bases and J by 0 bases, leaving 14 bases between them. The CDR3 loop reads CASSVIGASSGANVLTF. The DNA for the CDR3 is TGTGCCAGCAGTGTGATAGGGGCCAGCTCTGGGGCCAACGTCCTGACTTTC. The full variable domain, rest sourced from reference TRBV28 and TRBJ2-6, is DVKVTQSSRYLVKRTGEKVFLECVQDMDHENMFWYRQDPGLGLRLIYFSYDVKMKEKGDIPEGYSVSREKKERFSLILESASTNQTSMYLCASSVIGASSGANVLTFGAGSRLTVL.

The J gene is TRBJ2-5, the V gene TRBV10-3; D may be TRBD2 (6 bases). Germline CDR1 and CDR2: ENHRY and SYGVKD. This CDR3 has 14 residues. V was shortened by 4 bases and J by 1 base, with 10 bases between the two germline ends. In DNA, the CDR3 is TGTGCCATCAGTGGACTAGGAACCCAAGAGACCCAGTACTTC. It encodes CAISGLGTQETQYF.

This chain uses TRBV4-1 with TRBJ2-5; the match to TRBD2 covers 9 bases. This CDR3 is built from 17 residues. In germline, CDR1 is MGHRA, CDR2 YSYEKL. Unmatched junction bases numbered 13, after V lost 2 bases and J lost 6 bases. Here the CDR3 reads CASSQLTPGLASQTQYF. The CDR3 DNA sequence: TGCGCCAGCAGCCAACTAACCCCGGGACTAGCCAGTCAGACCCAGTACTTC.

This chain connects TRBV18 to TRBJ1-1; D is undetermined. This CDR3 is 15 amino acids long. Trimming pared 2 bases from V and 0 bases from J, leaving 10 bases between. Germline V CDR1 and CDR2: KGHSH, LQKENI. The CDR3: CASSPVEGLNTEAFF. The CDR3 DNA follows: TGTGCCAGCTCACCAGTCGAGGGCTTGAACACTGAAGCTTTCTTT.

This sequence joins TRBV9 and TRBJ1-1; TRBD1 is a possible D gene (6 bases). The germline V gene has CDR1 SGDLS and CDR2 YYNGEE. CDR3 length equals 16 residues. V was shortened by 0 bases and J by 4 bases, with 16 bases between the two germline ends. CDR3 nucleotides: TGTGCCAGCAGCGTAGGGCAGGGGCCATTGGGCACTGAAGCTTTCTTT. Its protein product is CASSVGQGPLGTEAFF.

This chain joins TRBV7-2 and TRBJ1-6; possibly TRBD1 for D (6 bases). Trimming removed 1 base from V and 7 bases from J, with 17 bases in between. CDR1 and CDR2 from the germline V gene are SGHTA and FQGNSA. The CDR3 loop spans 17 amino acids. The CDR3 sequence is CASSLGGRGTGNSPLHF. CDR3 coding DNA: TGTGCCAGCAGCTTAGGAGGAAGGGGGACGGGAAATTCACCCCTCCACTTT.

This chain joins TRBV5-1 and TRBJ2-7; 7 positions match TRBD1. V lost 4 bases and J lost 2; bases outside the gene matches: 3. The V gene's germline CDR1 is SGHRS and CDR2 YFSETQ. CDR3 length equals 13 residues. CDR3 bases: TGCGCCAGCAGCCCCGGGACAGCCTACGAGCAGTACTTC. Protein sequence: CASSPGTAYEQYF. Drawing the rest from reference TRBV5-1 and TRBJ2-7, the complete variable domain is KAGVTQTPRYLIKTRGQQVTLSCSPISGHRSVSWYQQTPGQGLQFLFEYFSETQRNKGNFPGRFSGRQFSNSRSEMNVSTLELGDSALYLCASSPGTAYEQYFGPGTRLTVT.

V gene TRBV29-1 combines with J gene TRBJ1-2; TRBD1 aligns across 9 bases. Looked up from germline, CDR1 is SQVTM and CDR2 is ANQGSEA. There are 16 residues in the CDR3. The J segment lost 2 bases and the V segment lost 4 bases, leaving 11 bases of the junction unmatched. In DNA form, the CDR3 reads TGCAGCGTTGGTGGCGCCGGGACAGGGCGAAACTATGGCTACACCTTC. Its protein product is CSVGGAGTGRNYGYTF.

CDR3 in DNA: TGTGCCAGCCGCCGGACAGGGCTGGATTCACCCCTCCACTTT. This translates into CASRRTGLDSPLHF. The chain employs TRBV6-4 and TRBJ1-6; 8 bases agree with TRBD1. V was clipped by 8 bases and J by 8 bases; unmatched bases: 8. CDR1 and CDR2 (germline): MRHNA, SNTAGT. CDR3 length: 14 residues.

This chain joins TRBV7-9 and TRBJ1-2; D not certain. The CDR3 consists of 14 residues. V gave up 1 base and J gave up 2 bases, with 8 bases separating them. Per the germline V gene, CDR1 is SEHNR and CDR2 is FQNEAQ (reference sequence). The CDR3 reads CASSLGSGNYGYTF. For the CDR3, the DNA is TGTGCCAGCAGCTTAGGTTCCGGGAACTATGGCTACACCTTC.

The genes are TRBV4-2 and TRBJ1-1; D is uncertain. V lost 1 base and J lost 5, with 11 bases in between. Looked up from germline, CDR1 is LGHNA and CDR2 is YNFKEQ. The CDR3 totals 14 residues. This CDR3 reads CASSQVSARTEAFF. In nucleotides, the CDR3 is TGTGCCAGCAGCCAAGTTAGCGCAAGGACTGAAGCTTTCTTT.

This clone showed up just a few times. The chain employs TRBV7-3 and TRBJ1-6; TRBD1 aligns across 9 bases. V lost 0 bases to trimming and J lost 7 bases; unmatched junction nucleotides: 1. Looked up from germline, CDR1 is SGHTA and CDR2 is FQGTGA. The CDR3 loop spans 15 amino acids. This CDR3 reads CASSLTGTGNSPLHF. In DNA form, the CDR3 reads TGTGCCAGCAGCTTAACCGGGACAGGGAATTCACCCCTCCACTTT.

The rearrangement uses TRBV27 and TRBJ2-7; D is perhaps TRBD2 (6 bases). The CDR3 spans 13 residues. CDR1 is MNHEY, CDR2 SMNVEV, per germline (reference sequence). V was cut by 3 bases and J by 9 bases, with 15 bases left in between. CDR3 nucleotides: TGTGCCAGCAGTTTTGCGGGGTCCTCGGGGCAGTACTTC. This encodes CASSFAGSSGQYF.

The rearrangement uses TRBV14 and TRBJ1-1, with D unclear. CDR3 length: 14 amino acids. The ends were cut back, 0 bases at V and 1 base at J, with 6 bases in the middle. Germline CDR1 and CDR2: SGHDN and FVKESK. The CDR3 region is CASSQDRRNTEAFF. The CDR3 DNA is TGTGCCAGCAGCCAAGATCGCAGGAACACTGAAGCTTTCTTT.

The CDR3 loop is CASSQSCGGMGSGSSYEQYV. DNA of the CDR3: TGCGCCAGCAGTCAATCGTGTGGGGGGATGGGTAGCGGGAGTAGCTACGAGCAGTACGTC. The rearrangement uses TRBV23-1 and TRBJ2-7; 9 bases match TRBD2. TRBV23-1 is noted as an ORF with a role that remains uncertain. The V segment lost 0 bases and the J segment 3 bases; nucleotides outside the gene matches: 18. The CDR3 is 20 amino acids.

The chain combines TRBV7-2 with TRBJ2-5, with 8 bases identical to TRBD1. After removal of 6 bases from V and 5 bases from J, the junction contained 8 bases not matched to a gene. The CDR3 covers 14 residues. Germline CDR1 SGHTA, CDR2 FQGNSA. CDR3 region: CASRQGQGGETQYF. The CDR3 bases are TGTGCCAGCAGACAAGGACAGGGAGGCGAGACCCAGTACTTC. Looking up the rest from reference TRBV7-2 and TRBJ2-5 gives the full variable domain: GAGVSQSPSNKVTEKGKDVELRCDPISGHTALYWYRQSLGQGLEFLIYFQGNSAPDKSGLPSDRFSAERTGGSVSTLTIQRTQQEDSAVYLCASRQGQGGETQYFGPGTRLLVL.

The chain couples TRBV6-5 to TRBJ2-1, with D maybe TRBD1 (5 bases). Deletions cut 6 bases from V and 12 bases from J, with 18 bases between. CDR3 length equals 13 residues. Germline-derived CDR1 and CDR2 are MNHEY and SVGAGI. The CDR3 here is CASSYTQGPPQFF. The CDR3 DNA is TGTGCCAGCAGCTATACCCAGGGTCCCCCGCAGTTCTTC.

This chain joins TRBV10-3 and TRBJ2-4; D gene ambiguous. The germline V gene has CDR1 ENHRY and CDR2 SYGVKD. The CDR3 contains 15 residues. The V gene lost 2 bases and the J gene lost 7 bases, with 15 bases spanning the gap. Written as DNA, the CDR3 is TGTGCCATCAGTGAGCAGGCGTCTAATTCGAACATTCAGTACTTC. This translates into CAISEQASNSNIQYF.

This clone has more than one count but fewer than ten. This sequence joins TRBV4-3 and TRBJ2-7; D unresolved. Per germline, CDR1 LGHNA and CDR2 YSLEER. V lost 0 bases and J lost 0, with 9 bases in between. The CDR3 runs 15 residues. CDR3 sequence reads: CASSQDVGSSYEQYF. The CDR3, as DNA: TGCGCCAGCAGCCAAGATGTTGGCAGCTCCTACGAGCAGTACTTC.

The V call is TRBV5-8, the J call TRBJ1-3; D remains ambiguous. CDR1 and CDR2 (germline): SGHTS, YDEGEE. Trimming pared 3 bases from V and 0 bases from J, leaving 13 bases between. The CDR3 runs to 16 residues. CDR3 DNA: TGTGCCAGCAGCTCCTTCCCCCAGGTCTCTGGAAACACCATATATTTT. Amino acids: CASSSFPQVSGNTIYF.

The chain has TRBV7-8 and TRBJ1-5; D is unclear. The V gene lost 3 bases and the J gene lost 3 bases, with 9 bases spanning the gap. CDR1 and CDR2 from the germline V gene are SGHVS and FQNEAQ. There are 14 residues in the CDR3. In DNA form, the CDR3 reads TGTGCCAGCAGCTTGTTCAGCGCCAATCAGCCCCAGCATTTT. It translates to CASSLFSANQPQHF.